These 10 T cell receptor beta chains came from one sample sequenced in a study of T cell responses to AZD1222 COVID-19 vaccine. Using immunoSEQ multiplex PCR, the repertoire was profiled, and TCRdb retains in-frame clones only, with some absent. There are more than 95,000 clones in the sample; 88% occur only once, and about 3.3% lies in the top ten. The specimen comprised peripheral blood, sampled 28 days after the second AZD1222 dose. The source is an adult who received the AZD1222 COVID-19 vaccine.

This clone was seen a few times. Other DNA sequences in this specimen translate into the identical CDR3. The rearrangement uses TRBV5-6 and TRBJ1-5, with a possible D match to TRBD1 (5 bases). The germline V and J ends were trimmed by 0 bases and 5 bases, with 9 bases remaining between them. Per the germline V gene, CDR1 is SGHDT and CDR2 is YYEEEE. The CDR3 sequence is 14 residues long. The CDR3 sequence: CASSLGQGDQPQHF. CDR3 DNA: TGTGCCAGCAGCTTGGGTCAGGGTGATCAGCCCCAGCATTTT.

The V and J genes are TRBV27 and TRBJ2-5; D is possibly TRBD1 or TRBD2 (5 bases each). The germline V gene has CDR1 MNHEY and CDR2 SMNVEV (reference sequence). V lost 8 bases and J lost 7, with 17 bases in between. This CDR3 region has 13 residues. In nucleotides, the CDR3 is TGTGCCAGCTGGGGTGGGGGTTCGGGGACCCAGTACTTC. It specifies CASWGGGSGTQYF.

V and J are TRBV7-8 and TRBJ1-2; tentative D call: TRBD1 (5 bases). CDR1 is SGHVS, CDR2 FQNEAQ, per germline. V shed 5 bases and J shed 1 base, with 20 bases lying between them. The CDR3 is 17 amino acids. CDR3 coding DNA: TGTGCCAGCAGCCCACCCCTAGGGGACCACATTAACTATGGCTACACCTTC. Amino acid sequence: CASSPPLGDHINYGYTF.

This chain links TRBV2 with TRBJ1-1; D unclear. The CDR3 is 13 residues long. The germline CDR1 and CDR2 sequences are SNHLY and FYNNEI. Deletions cut 3 bases from V and 1 base from J, with 6 bases between. The CDR3 coding sequence is TGTGCCAGCAGTGACAGTCCGAACACTGAAGCTTTCTTT. Residues: CASSDSPNTEAFF.

This clone appeared once. This sequence joins TRBV19 and TRBJ1-5, with 9 positions matching TRBD1. Germline CDR1 and CDR2: LNHDA and SQIVND (reference sequence). V shed 4 bases and J 9 bases; nucleotides not matched to a gene: 10. The CDR3 extends over 15 amino acids. CDR3 nucleotide sequence: TGTGCCAGTAGTACCCGGACAGGGGAGGGTCGGCCCCAGCATTTT. It specifies CASSTRTGEGRPQHF.

The chain uses TRBV6-4 and TRBJ2-1; 7 bases are a match to TRBD2. The germline V gene encodes CDR1 MRHNA and CDR2 SNTAGT. V was pared by 3 bases and J by 8 bases, with 10 bases of the junction left unmatched. This CDR3 has 15 residues. CDR3 bases: TGTGCCAGCAGTGATCGAGCGGGGTCTGGGGATGAGCAGTTCTTC. Translating gives CASSDRAGSGDEQFF.

The chain links TRBV19 to TRBJ1-2; a weak D match, TRBD1 (5 bases). The germline CDR1 and CDR2 sequences are LNHDA and SQIVND (reference sequence). CDR3 size: 15 residues. The V end was cut by 4 bases, the J end by 8 bases, with 20 bases between. CDR3 residues: CASSSGRRDAGGYTF. The CDR3 DNA sequence: TGTGCCAGTAGTAGCGGCCGGAGGGACGCGGGGGGCTACACCTTC.

This sequence joins TRBV5-6 and TRBJ1-2; 10 nucleotides align to TRBD1. Germline V gene data show CDR1 as SGHDT and CDR2 as YYEEEE. The CDR3 is made up of 14 amino acids. V gave up 5 bases and J gave up 8 bases; unmatched junction bases: 9. The CDR3 DNA is TGTGCCAGCAGAGTTGGGACAGGGGTGAGCGGCTACACCTTC. It translates to CASRVGTGVSGYTF. Variable domain in full (rest from reference TRBV5-6 and TRBJ1-2): DAGVTQSPTHLIKTRGQQVTLRCSPKSGHDTVSWYQQALGQGPQFIFQYYEEEERQRGNFPDRFSGHQFPNYSSELNVNALLLGDSALYLCASRVGTGVSGYTFGSGTRLTVV.

V gene TRBV4-1 combines with J gene TRBJ1-4; D is perhaps TRBD1 (5 bases). With 1 base removed from V and 3 bases from J, the gap between germline ends came to 6 bases. This CDR3 has 14 residues. CDR1 and CDR2 (germline): MGHRA, YSYEKL. The CDR3 DNA is TGCGCCAGCAGCCAAGGGGGGGCTAATGAAAAACTGTTTTTT. Translating it yields CASSQGGANEKLFF.

The chain combines TRBV19 with TRBJ1-2; 7 nucleotides align to TRBD1. Trimming took 1 base from V and 8 from J; bases not matched to a gene: 7. Germline-derived CDR1 and CDR2 are LNHDA and SQIVND (reference sequence). The CDR3 is made up of 14 amino acids. The CDR3 spells CASSIARRGSGYTF. As DNA, the CDR3 is TGTGCCAGTAGTATAGCGCGCAGGGGGTCGGGCTACACCTTC.